Listed below are T cell receptor beta chains from one sample, sequenced in a study of cytomegalovirus exposure and HLA in healthy donors. The assay was immunoSEQ multiplex PCR, and TCRdb's table has in-frame clones only and misses some. The table includes some 120,000 clones, 75% to 85% detected once. Sequencing was carried out using PBMCs. The receptors come from a man in his forties in good health and CMV-seronegative. Each CDR3 is given with its conserved first and last residue. A D gene is named only where the DNA matches it firmly. Clone size is given for some rows only: seen once, a few or many times, or a class if the clone is expanded.

J gene | V gene | D gene | clone size | CDR3 DNA | CDR3 protein
TRBJ2-5 | TRBV15 | TRBD2 | few | TGTGCCACCAGCACGGTAGCGGGGAGAGGGGAAGAGACCCAGTACTTC | CATSTVAGRGEETQYF
TRBJ1-1 | TRBV11-1 | - | - | TGTGCCAGCAGCTTAGGGGTGGGTGGACATCTGAACACTGAAGCTTTCTTT | CASSLGVGGHLNTEAFF
TRBJ2-3 | TRBV10-3 | TRBD2 | - | TGTGCCATCAGTGGGACGGGAGGACTGACCCACGGCACAGATACGCAGTATTTT | CAISGTGGLTHGTDTQYF
TRBJ1-1 | TRBV20-1 | - | few | TGCAGGGTTAGTAGCAACACTGAAGCTTTCTTT | CRVSSNTEAFF
TRBJ1-1 | TRBV4-3 | TRBD1 | - | TGCGCCAGCAGCCTGTCGCGGGACAGCCCTGAAGCTTTCTTT | CASSLSRDSPEAFF
TRBJ1-2 | TRBV21-1 | - | - | TGTGCCAGCAGCAAAGAATGCGGCTATGGCTACACCTTC | CASSKECGYGYTF
TRBJ2-3 | TRBV6-4 | - | few | TGTGCCAGCAGTGACTCGTTGGGCAGCACAGATACGCAGTATTTT | CASSDSLGSTDTQYF
TRBJ2-7 | TRBV5-8 | TRBD1 | once | TGTGCCAGCAGCTTGCCTGGGACAGGGGGCAGGAAGCAGTACTTC | CASSLPGTGGRKQYF
TRBJ1-2 | TRBV11-1 | - | few | TGTGCCAGCAGCCGAATGGGGGCTACTAACTATGGCTACACCTTC | CASSRMGATNYGYTF
TRBJ2-1 | TRBV9 | TRBD1 | - | TGTGCCAGCAGGGGGACAGGGGGCAAAAATGAGCAGTTCTTC | CASRGTGGKNEQFF
TRBJ1-1 | TRBV25-1 | TRBD1 | few | TGTGCCAGCAGTGAGGGACAGAGCACTGAAGCTTTCTTT | CASSEGQSTEAFF
TRBJ2-5 | TRBV7-2 | - | - | TGTGCCAGCAGCGGCGGGCAGCCCCAAGAGACCCAGTACTTC | CASSGGQPQETQYF
TRBJ2-7 | TRBV7-9 | TRBD2 | - | TGTGCCAGCAGGCCGGGAGGATCCTACGAGCAGTACTTC | CASRPGGSYEQYF
TRBJ1-6 | TRBV28 | TRBD1 | - | TGTGCCAGCAGTTCCCAAGTACCGGGACAGGGAACCCGCACCCTCCACTTT | CASSSQVPGQGTRTLHF
TRBJ1-1 | TRBV5-1 | - | - | TGCGCCAGCAGCTTGGAAATAAACACTGAAGCTTTCTTT | CASSLEINTEAFF
TRBJ2-5 | TRBV28 | TRBD2 | - | TGTGCCAGCAGCACACTAGCGGGGGGGCCCGAGACCCAGTACTTC | CASSTLAGGPETQYF
TRBJ2-7 | TRBV27 | - | - | TGTGCCAGCAGTTCTATCTCCGGAGACGGCACCTACGAGCAGTACTTC | CASSSISGDGTYEQYF
TRBJ1-4 | TRBV5-1 | TRBD1 | - | TGCGCCAGCAGCTGGGAACAGGGGTTTAATGAAAAACTGTTTTTT | CASSWEQGFNEKLFF
TRBJ1-1 | TRBV9 | - | - | TGTGCCAGCAGCACAGGTGCGAGGGAAGCTTTCTTT | CASSTGAREAFF
TRBJ2-1 | TRBV5-4 | - | once | TGTGCCAGCAGCTTGGAAGTTTGGCGGAGGGACAATGAGCAGTTCTTC | CASSLEVWRRDNEQFF
TRBJ2-7 | TRBV5-1 | - | few | TGCGCCAGCGCGGGGCAGGATGGTAAAGAGCAGTACTTC | CASAGQDGKEQYF
TRBJ2-7 | TRBV9 | - | - | TGTGCCAGCAGCGTAGGCGGGACAGAAACCTACGAGCAGTACTTC | CASSVGGTETYEQYF
TRBJ1-4 | TRBV7-9 | - | - | TGTGCCAGCTCCCGGCGGCAGACTAATGAAAAACTGTTTTTT | CASSRRQTNEKLFF
TRBJ1-1 | TRBV6-6 | TRBD1 | - | TGTGCCAGCAGCAGGGGGCCGCCGACTGAAGCTTTCTTT | CASSRGPPTEAFF
TRBJ1-2 | TRBV5-4 | - | - | TGTGCCAGCAGCTTGGGGACTTATGGCTACACCTTC | CASSLGTYGYTF
TRBJ2-6 | TRBV9 | - | - | TGTGCCAGCAGCGTACTGGGCGGAACCGGACTCTCTGGGGCCAACGTCCTGACTTTC | CASSVLGGTGLSGANVLTF
TRBJ1-2 | TRBV6-1 | - | - | TGTGCCAGCAGGGGGCCTAGTGGCTACACCTTC | CASRGPSGYTF
TRBJ2-5 | TRBV27 | - | - | TGTGCCAGCAGTCCCGAGATCCAGGGGCAAGAGACCCAGTACTTC | CASSPEIQGQETQYF
TRBJ2-7 | TRBV5-5 | - | - | TGTGCCAGCAGCGGAACAGGGCAAGGCGTGTCCGAGCAGTACTTC | CASSGTGQGVSEQYF
TRBJ2-7 | TRBV6-5 | TRBD2 | - | TGTGCCAGCAGTTACTCGAGCGGCGGGGGGGCCTACGAGCAGTACTTC | CASSYSSGGGAYEQYF
TRBJ2-7 | TRBV19 | - | once | TGTGCCAGTAGTGACAGGCCGCCCTACGAGCAGTACTTC | CASSDRPPYEQYF
TRBJ2-7 | TRBV6-5 | - | - | TGTGCCAGCAGTTACACCGCAGGGGACTACGAGCAGTACTTC | CASSYTAGDYEQYF
TRBJ1-5 | TRBV6-1 | - | - | TGTGCCTCTCGGGGTAGCAATCAGCCCCAGCATTTT | CASRGSNQPQHF
TRBJ1-1 | TRBV13 | TRBD1 | - | TGTGCCAGCAGCCACCCGACAGGGGGGAACACTGAAGCTTTCTTT | CASSHPTGGNTEAFF
TRBJ2-3 | TRBV13 | - | - | TGTGCCAGCAGCTTAAAAACTGGACACCTGGGGACAGATACGCAGTATTTT | CASSLKTGHLGTDTQYF
TRBJ2-7 | TRBV30 | - | - | TGTGCCTGGAGTGCAGGCAACTCCTACGAGCAGTACTTC | CAWSAGNSYEQYF
TRBJ1-1 | TRBV6-1 | TRBD1 | - | TGTGCCAGCAGTGGGGGCCCCCCAGGGGGCTTTCGGGCTTTCTTT | CASSGGPPGGFRAFF
TRBJ2-7 | TRBV11-1 | - | few | TGTGCCAGCAGCTCCCTGCGGGGCACCTACGAGCAGTACTTC | CASSSLRGTYEQYF
TRBJ2-3 | TRBV4-2 | - | - | TGTGCCAGCAGCCAAGACGGGGTTGACGGCACAGATACGCAGTATTTT | CASSQDGVDGTDTQYF
TRBJ2-7 | TRBV6-1 | - | - | TGTGCCAGCAGTGAAGAAGCCTCCTACGAGCAGTACTTC | CASSEEASYEQYF
TRBJ1-5 | TRBV27 | TRBD1 | - | TGTGCCAGCAGTTTACAGGGGGCGATACGCTACGTCAATCAGCCCCAGCATTTT | CASSLQGAIRYVNQPQHF
TRBJ1-5 | TRBV9 | - | - | TGTGCCAGCAGCGCCGACAGCAGCAATCAGCCCCAGCATTTT | CASSADSSNQPQHF
TRBJ1-1 | TRBV9 | - | - | TGTGCCAGCAGCGTACTACCGACACTCAACACTGAAGCTTTCTTT | CASSVLPTLNTEAFF
TRBJ1-1 | TRBV19 | - | - | TGTGCCAGTAGTATGGGAGGGGTGAACACTGAAGCTTTCTTT | CASSMGGVNTEAFF
TRBJ2-1 | TRBV5-1 | - | - | TGCGCCAGCAGCTTATCGGCAGGGCGAATTGTGAACACACACAATGAGCAGTTCTTC | CASSLSAGRIVNTHNEQFF
TRBJ2-2 | TRBV7-3 | TRBD1 | - | TGTGCCAGCAGGAACGGACAGGGGAACACCGGGGAGCTGTTTTTT | CASRNGQGNTGELFF
TRBJ2-7 | TRBV2 | TRBD1 | - | TGTGCCAGCAGGGACAGGGCCGTGAACGAGCAGTACTTC | CASRDRAVNEQYF
TRBJ1-4 | TRBV15 | TRBD1 | - | TGTGCCACCAGCAGAGATGTCCCGAGGACAGGGTTGAGAGAAAAACTGTTTTTT | CATSRDVPRTGLREKLFF
TRBJ2-2 | TRBV6-1 | - | - | TGTGCCAGCAACAGGGAAAACACCGGGGAGCTGTTTTTT | CASNRENTGELFF
TRBJ2-7 | TRBV5-1 | - | - | TGCGCCAGCAGCTTGGGGTCGTCGGTGTCTCTTTACGAGCAGTACTTC | CASSLGSSVSLYEQYF
TRBJ1-4 | TRBV28 | - | - | TGTGCCAGCAGTTTGACTTTGACAGGTACTAATGAAAAACTGTTTTTT | CASSLTLTGTNEKLFF
TRBJ2-7 | TRBV7-2 | TRBD2 | - | TGTGCCAGCAGCACCGGGACTAGCGGGGGGACCAACGAGCAGTACTTC | CASSTGTSGGTNEQYF
TRBJ2-5 | TRBV29-1 | TRBD2 | - | TGCAGCGTTGGTGGGCTAGCGGGGGGGAAAGAGACCCAGTACTTC | CSVGGLAGGKETQYF
TRBJ2-3 | TRBV29-1 | - | - | TGCAGCGTTGGGTTACAGGGCCAAAGCACAGATACGCAGTATTTT | CSVGLQGQSTDTQYF
TRBJ2-7 | TRBV10-1 | - | few | TGCGCCAGCAGTGCTTTCGACAGGCGAAGCTACGAGCAGTACTTC | CASSAFDRRSYEQYF